This TCR beta chain was sequenced in a study of blood T cell repertoires in COVID-19 (dated by TCRdb to 2019 to 2021). Looking at the study overall: Samples from collaborators originated in the United States, Italy and Spain and spanned both the acute and convalescent phases of COVID-19. The repertoires were made available in a free public database intended to serve as a resource for research on the immune response to SARS-CoV-2. The samples were drawn from two sources: the first 160 participants of the ongoing ImmuneRACE study, and 1,200 or so subjects contributed by 6 global collaborators. Where available, HLA class I and class II types were taken from metadata supplied by the sample provider and were not determined by assay-based typing. Sample metadata almost always included a de-identified subject ID, COVID-19 status, age in years and sex. The prospective study material was composed of cDNA or gDNA derived from T cells, B-cell-depleted T cells, or PBMCs. Deeply sampled blood TCRbeta repertoires from subjects exposed to, actively infected with, or recovered from COVID-19 were included in the dataset. The full study reports these points: The amount of clinical and demographic metadata varied by source and participant and was provided uncurated.

Each collaborating institution followed its own protocols to collect whole blood in K2EDTA tubes. Collaborator samples were shipped for TCRbeta analysis as frozen whole blood, isolated PBMCs, or DNA extracted from either sample type. The CDR3 holds 15 amino acids from the cysteine to the phenylalanine. Left in the record is the CDR3 DNA by itself, 45 bases read in frame from the first base. V has 0 bases trimmed and J has 7 bases trimmed; junction bases matching no gene number 5. The germline V gene yields MGHRA for CDR1 and YSYEKL for CDR2. Turning to this clone: Its antigen remains unidentified. Base qualities are not provided; no much larger clone lies one nucleotide away.

TCRbeta CDR3 regions were amplified from genomic DNA using the immunoSEQ Assay, a bias-controlled multiplex PCR. The authors processed their data as follows. The number of nucleated cells in each sample was estimated by amplification of reference gene primers within the assay. Sequence reads were collapsed and filtered to measure the absolute abundance of every unique TCRbeta CDR3 rearrangement. For each sample, productive Simpson clonality was calculated as the square root of Simpson's diversity index over productive rearrangements. TCRdb obtained this table from immuneACCESS and retained in-frame rearrangements with V and J assigned. These tables miss some clones; where compared with another copy, unresolved V genes account for less than half of the shortfall, and the remainder is unexplained. That table furnishes V, J and clone size, whereas the DNA furnished D and trimming. Across this sample there are roughly 220,000 clones, with about 80% seen only once. The top ten hold roughly 2.4% of the sample.

This TCR came from a woman aged 55 to 70 with acute or convalescent COVID-19. Sequencing used peripheral blood. The receptor chain draws on TRBV4-1 and TRBJ1-2; 10 middle bases align to TRBD1. Here is the DNA: TGCGCCAGCAGCCAAGAGTCGGGACAGGGGTTTGGCTACACCTTC. It encodes CASSQESGQGFGYTF.